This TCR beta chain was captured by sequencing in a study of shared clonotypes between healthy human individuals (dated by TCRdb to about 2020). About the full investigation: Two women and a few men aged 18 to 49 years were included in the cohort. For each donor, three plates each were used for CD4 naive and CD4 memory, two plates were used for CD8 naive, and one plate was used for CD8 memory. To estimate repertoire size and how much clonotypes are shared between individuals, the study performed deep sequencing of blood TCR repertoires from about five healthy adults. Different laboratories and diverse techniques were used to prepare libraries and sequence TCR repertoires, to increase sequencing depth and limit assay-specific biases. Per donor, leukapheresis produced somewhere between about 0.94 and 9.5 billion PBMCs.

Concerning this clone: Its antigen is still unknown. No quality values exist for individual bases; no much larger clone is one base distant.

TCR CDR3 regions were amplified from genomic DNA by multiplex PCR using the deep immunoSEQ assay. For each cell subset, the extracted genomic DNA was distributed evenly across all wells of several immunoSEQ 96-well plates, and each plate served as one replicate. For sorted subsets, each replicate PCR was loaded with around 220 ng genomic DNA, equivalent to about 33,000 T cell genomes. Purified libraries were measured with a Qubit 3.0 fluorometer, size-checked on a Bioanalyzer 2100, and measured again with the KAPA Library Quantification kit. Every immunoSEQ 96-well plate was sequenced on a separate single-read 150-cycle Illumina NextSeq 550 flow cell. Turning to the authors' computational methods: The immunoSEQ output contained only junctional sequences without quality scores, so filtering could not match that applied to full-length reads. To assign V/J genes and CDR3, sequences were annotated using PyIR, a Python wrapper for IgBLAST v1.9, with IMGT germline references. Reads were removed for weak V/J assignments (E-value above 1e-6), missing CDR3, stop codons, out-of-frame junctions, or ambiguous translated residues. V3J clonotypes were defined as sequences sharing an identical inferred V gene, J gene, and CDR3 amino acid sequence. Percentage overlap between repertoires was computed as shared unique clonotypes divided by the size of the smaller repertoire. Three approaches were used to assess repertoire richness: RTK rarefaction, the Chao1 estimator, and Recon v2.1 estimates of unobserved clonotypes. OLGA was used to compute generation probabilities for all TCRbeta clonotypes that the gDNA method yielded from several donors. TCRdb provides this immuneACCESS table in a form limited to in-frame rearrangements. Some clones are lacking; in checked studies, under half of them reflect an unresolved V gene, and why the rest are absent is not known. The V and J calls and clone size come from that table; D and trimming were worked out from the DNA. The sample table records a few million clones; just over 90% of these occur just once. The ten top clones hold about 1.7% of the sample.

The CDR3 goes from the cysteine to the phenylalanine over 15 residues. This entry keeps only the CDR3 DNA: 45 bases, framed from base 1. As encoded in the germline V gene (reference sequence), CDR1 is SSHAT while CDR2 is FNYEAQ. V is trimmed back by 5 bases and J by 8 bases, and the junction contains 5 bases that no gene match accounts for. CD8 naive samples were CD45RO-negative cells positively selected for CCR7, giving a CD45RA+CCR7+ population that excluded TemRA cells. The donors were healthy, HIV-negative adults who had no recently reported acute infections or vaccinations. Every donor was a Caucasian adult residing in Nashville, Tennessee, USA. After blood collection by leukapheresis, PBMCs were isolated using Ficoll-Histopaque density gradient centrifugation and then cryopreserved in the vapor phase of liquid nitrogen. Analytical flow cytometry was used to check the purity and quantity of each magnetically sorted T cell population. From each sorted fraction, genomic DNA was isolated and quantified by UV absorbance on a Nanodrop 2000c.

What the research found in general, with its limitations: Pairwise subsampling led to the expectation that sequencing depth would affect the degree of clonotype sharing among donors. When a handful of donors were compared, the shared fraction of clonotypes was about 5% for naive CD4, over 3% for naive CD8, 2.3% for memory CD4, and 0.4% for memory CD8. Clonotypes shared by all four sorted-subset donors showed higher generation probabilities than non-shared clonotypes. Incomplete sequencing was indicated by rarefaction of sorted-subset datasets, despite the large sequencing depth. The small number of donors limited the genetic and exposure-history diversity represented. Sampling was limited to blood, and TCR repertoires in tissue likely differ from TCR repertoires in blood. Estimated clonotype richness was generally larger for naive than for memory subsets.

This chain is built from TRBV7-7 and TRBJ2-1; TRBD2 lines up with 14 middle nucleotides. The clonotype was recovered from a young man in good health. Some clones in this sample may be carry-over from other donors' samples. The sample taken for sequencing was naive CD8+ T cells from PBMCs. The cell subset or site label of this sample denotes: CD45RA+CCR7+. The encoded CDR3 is CASSPGTSGSDEQFF. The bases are TGTGCCAGCAGCCCCGGGACTAGCGGGAGTGATGAGCAGTTCTTC.